A selection of T cell receptor beta chains follows, all from one sample in a study of preoperative IRX-2 immunotherapy in early breast cancer. Only in-frame clones appear in the TCRdb table, and some are missing; sequencing was by immunoSEQ multiplex PCR. The sample consists of 60,000 or so clones, roughly 94% of them appearing once. This specimen was acquired from a patient treated with IRX-2 immunotherapy. The receptors were sampled from a human donor with breast cancer. The CDR3 runs from the conserved cysteine through the conserved F or W. The D gene is left open where the match is weak. Clone sizes are given selectively: once, few, many, or a class where the clone is expanded.

>.|TRBJ1-4|TRBV19|15|.
TGTGCCAGTAGTATAGCACTGGGGAGTAATGAAAAACTGTTTTTT
CASSIALGSNEKLFF
>.|TRBJ1-1|TRBV4-1|13|TRBD1
TGCGCCAGCAGCCAAGTTCCGGGACAGGAAGCTTTCTTT
CASSQVPGQEAFF
>.|TRBJ1-4|TRBV11-2|15|.
TGTGCCAGCAGCTATCGGACAACAACTAATGAAAAACTGTTTTTT
CASSYRTTTNEKLFF
>.|TRBJ2-2|TRBV7-6|18|.
TGTGCCAGCAGCCGTGGTTCATCGGGGCAATTATGGACCGGGGAGCTGTTTTTT
CASSRGSSGQLWTGELFF
>once|TRBJ2-7|TRBV7-2|16|.
TGTGCCAGCAGCTTAGGTAGGGCGACGAGCTCCTACGAGCAGTACTTC
CASSLGRATSSYEQYF
>once|TRBJ2-1|TRBV27|15|TRBD1
TGTGCCAGCAGTTTATTTATTCGGCAGGGGGATGAGCAGTTCTTC
CASSLFIRQGDEQFF
>.|TRBJ2-1|TRBV19|15|.
TGTGCCAGTAGTATTGGTGACAGAGCCTACAATGAGCAGTTCTTC
CASSIGDRAYNEQFF
>.|TRBJ2-3|TRBV5-4|15|TRBD2
TGTGCCAGCAGCTTACCTAGCGGGGGGGCAGATACGCAGTATTTT
CASSLPSGGADTQYF
>.|TRBJ1-1|TRBV4-1|13|.
TGCGCCAGCAGCCAAGGGGGTTGGACTGAAGCTTTCTTT
CASSQGGWTEAFF
>.|TRBJ1-2|TRBV28|14|.
TGTGCCAGCAGCCGACGAAGAATAAAGGATGGCTACACCTTC
CASSRRRIKDGYTF
>.|TRBJ2-5|TRBV7-3|16|.
TGTGCCAGCAGCTTAAGTTTTGTAGATCAGATGGAGACCCAGTACTTC
CASSLSFVDQMETQYF
>.|TRBJ1-6|TRBV6-5|15|TRBD1
TGTGCCAGCAGTTACAGGGGGCGGGTAAATTCACCCCTCCACTTT
CASSYRGRVNSPLHF
>.|TRBJ1-6|TRBV7-2|16|.
TGTGCCAGCAGCCCCCGGACCCAACGAACCCATTCACCCCTCCACTTT
CASSPRTQRTHSPLHF
>.|TRBJ2-7|TRBV5-6|15|TRBD2
TGTGCCAGCAGCTTCCCCGGTACTAGCGGGATGGAGCAGTACTTC
CASSFPGTSGMEQYF
>once|TRBJ2-7|TRBV5-1|12|.
TGCGCCAGCACGAGCCTCGGATACGAGCAGTACTTC
CASTSLGYEQYF
>.|TRBJ1-2|TRBV14|15|TRBD1
TGTGCCAGCAGCTACCGGGACAGCTTTTTCTATGGCTACACCTTC
CASSYRDSFFYGYTF
>.|TRBJ1-4|TRBV2|15|TRBD1
TGTGCCAGCAGTCCACTGACAGGGGTGGATGAAAAACTGTTTTTT
CASSPLTGVDEKLFF
>.|TRBJ2-3|TRBV15|18|TRBD2
TGTGCCACCAGCAAGGACAGAGTAGCGGGATTCTTCACAGATACGCAGTATTTT
CATSKDRVAGFFTDTQYF
>.|TRBJ1-2|TRBV7-3|14|TRBD1
TGTGCCAGCAGCCCAGGGGGATCGAACCGGGGCTACACCTTC
CASSPGGSNRGYTF
>once|TRBJ2-1|TRBV28|16|.
TGTGCCAGCAGTGACTCGACCCGAAGGGGATACAATGAGCAGTTCTTC
CASSDSTRRGYNEQFF
>.|TRBJ1-3|TRBV7-2|14|.
TGTGCCAGCAGCCGGGGCCGCGCTGGAAACACCATATATTTT
CASSRGRAGNTIYF
>.|TRBJ2-5|TRBV6-6|15|TRBD1
TGTGCCAGCAGTCTCGGGACAGGTCGATCGGAGACCCAGTACTTC
CASSLGTGRSETQYF
>.|TRBJ2-1|TRBV7-2|15|.
TGTGCCAGCAGCTTAACAGGGCGGCCCTACAATGAGCAGTTCTTC
CASSLTGRPYNEQFF
>.|TRBJ2-2|TRBV10-3|13|.
TGTGCCATCAGTGATAGTAACACCGGGGAGCTGTTTTTT
CAISDSNTGELFF
>.|TRBJ2-7|TRBV11-2|15|.
TGTGCCAGCAGCGTCGGACCGGGACGGTTCTACGAGCAGTACTTC
CASSVGPGRFYEQYF
>.|TRBJ2-2|TRBV18|14|.
TGTGCCAGCTCACCATCAGGGCGGTCCGGGGAGCTGTTTTTT
CASSPSGRSGELFF
>.|TRBJ1-5|TRBV19|16|.
TGTGCCAGTAGTATGTGGAGGGGGGAAAGCAATCAGCCCCAGCATTTT
CASSMWRGESNQPQHF
>.|TRBJ1-5|TRBV20-1|9|.
TGCAGTGCGGGGGTCCCCCAGCATTTT
CSAGVPQHF
>.|TRBJ1-3|TRBV7-9|16|.
TGTGCCAGCAGCGCGGGACGGCCGGACTCTGGAAACACCATATATTTT
CASSAGRPDSGNTIYF
>.|TRBJ2-1|TRBV5-1|15|.
TGCGCCAGCAGCTTGGCACGCTCCGCACCCAATGAGCAGTTCTTC
CASSLARSAPNEQFF
>once|TRBJ2-1|TRBV28|14|.
TGTGCCAGCAGAGTTTCACAGGTTTACAATGAGCAGTTCTTC
CASRVSQVYNEQFF
>.|TRBJ2-7|TRBV11-2|17|TRBD2
TGTGCCAGCAGCCGTTTTAGCGGGGGGGCTAGCTCCTACGAGCAGTACTTC
CASSRFSGGASSYEQYF
>.|TRBJ2-2|TRBV9|15|.
TGTGCCAGCAGCCCCGTAGGGTGGGACACCGGGGAGCTGTTTTTT
CASSPVGWDTGELFF
>.|TRBJ2-2|TRBV7-3|17|TRBD2
TGTGCCAGCAGCCACGACGGCGGGGGATGGAACACCGGGGAGCTGTTTTTT
CASSHDGGGWNTGELFF
>.|TRBJ1-2|TRBV4-2|15|.
TGTGCCAGCAGCCGTGGGACGGAATCTAACTATGGCTACACCTTC
CASSRGTESNYGYTF
>.|TRBJ2-3|TRBV18|18|TRBD2
TGTGCCAGCTCACCGCTAGCGGGAGGGCCCAAGTTCGGAGATACGCAGTATTTT
CASSPLAGGPKFGDTQYF
>few|TRBJ1-2|TRBV28|9|.
TGTGCCAGCGGATATGGCTACACCTTC
CASGYGYTF
>.|TRBJ1-3|TRBV28|12|.
TGTGCCAGCCAGGGTTCGGGAAACACCATATATTTT
CASQGSGNTIYF
>.|TRBJ2-2|TRBV7-3|14|.
TGTGCCAGCAGGGAGGGACACGCGACCGGGGAGCTGTTTTTT
CASREGHATGELFF
>.|TRBJ2-1|TRBV29-1|16|TRBD1
TGCAGCGTTGAAGGACGGACAGGGGGCTCCTACAATGAGCAGTTCTTC
CSVEGRTGGSYNEQFF
>once|TRBJ2-1|TRBV7-9|14|.
TGTGCCAGCAGCCTTGGGCTACCCTACAATGAGCAGTTCTTC
CASSLGLPYNEQFF
>.|TRBJ1-2|TRBV6-5|12|.
TGTGCCAGCAGTTACGCGGGACGGTTCTACACCTTC
CASSYAGRFYTF
>once|TRBJ2-3|TRBV7-2|16|TRBD2
TGTGCCAGCAGCTTAGACCGAGCGGGAGTGACAGATACGCAGTATTTT
CASSLDRAGVTDTQYF
>once|TRBJ2-1|TRBV2|17|TRBD2
TGTGCCAGCAGAGACTTGCCGACTAGCGGGCCTTACAATGAGCAGTTCTTC
CASRDLPTSGPYNEQFF
>.|TRBJ2-7|TRBV27|12|.
TGTGCCAGCAGTGGCAGTTTCTACGAGCAGTACTTC
CASSGSFYEQYF
>.|TRBJ2-3|TRBV6-4|15|.
TGTGCCAGCAGTTTAACACCCACCCCCACAGATACGCAGTATTTT
CASSLTPTPTDTQYF
>.|TRBJ1-1|TRBV6-5|13|.
TGTGCCAGCAGTTACAGGGAGCACACTGAAGCTTTCTTT
CASSYREHTEAFF
>.|TRBJ2-7|TRBV10-3|11|.
TGTGCCATCAGCCAATCCTACGAGCAGTACTTC
CAISQSYEQYF
>.|TRBJ2-5|TRBV9|15|.
TGTGCCAGCAGCGTAGCTCAGGAGGGGTGGGAGACCCAGTACTTC
CASSVAQEGWETQYF
>once|TRBJ1-2|TRBV19|13|.
TGTGCCAGTACCCCTGGGGACATCTATGGCTACACCTTC
CASTPGDIYGYTF
>.|TRBJ2-1|TRBV7-9|15|.
TGTGCCAGCAGCCACCGCAGGGGAGAGGGCGATGAGCAGTTCTTC
CASSHRRGEGDEQFF
>few|TRBJ1-1|TRBV30|13|.
TGTGCCTGGAAGTACAGACTGAACACTGAAGCTTTCTTT
CAWKYRLNTEAFF
>.|TRBJ1-2|TRBV2|14|.
TGTGCCAGCAGGGACGATTCGGGGGGCTATGGCTACACCTTC
CASRDDSGGYGYTF
>.|TRBJ2-5|TRBV6-6|12|.
TGTGCCAGCAGCTACTCCTCCGAGGACCAGTACTTC
CASSYSSEDQYF
>.|TRBJ2-1|TRBV28|14|.
TGTGCCAGCAGGCGGTGGTTCTCCTACAATGGGCAGTTCTTC
CASRRWFSYNGQFF
>.|TRBJ1-1|TRBV7-3|13|.
TGTGCCAGCAGCCAGTGGGGATTGACTGAAGCTTTCTTT
CASSQWGLTEAFF
>few|TRBJ2-3|TRBV5-1|14|.
TGCGCCAGCAGCTGGGGGGGGCTCACAGATACGCAGTATTTT
CASSWGGLTDTQYF
>.|TRBJ2-5|TRBV19|13|.
TGTGCCAGTAGCCCAGGGAACCAAGAGACCCAGTACTTC
CASSPGNQETQYF
>.|TRBJ2-7|TRBV4-3|15|.
TGCGCCAGCAGCCAAGATTTGCGCGGAACCTACGAGCAGTACTTC
CASSQDLRGTYEQYF
>once|TRBJ2-7|TRBV28|14|.
TGTGCCAGCAGTTTATGGGGTCCCGGGGGCGAGCAGTACTTC
CASSLWGPGGEQYF